This T cell receptor beta chain was retrieved from a study of early T cells in non-severe SARS-CoV-2 infection (dated by TCRdb to about 2021). At the level of the whole study: Because TCR sequencing relied on bulk RNA taken from unsorted whole blood, pairing of alpha and beta chains was not possible. Study-wide conclusions, independent of this receptor: VDJdb matching was skewed toward anti-spike CD8 responses and likely underestimated virus-specific expansions, missing private and CD4 specificities.

The protocol used for the library was 5' RACE. This sample was sequenced with a NextSeq 500. The TCR library protocol attached unique molecular identifiers to individual cDNA molecules to correct for sequencing error and PCR bias. Both TCR alpha and beta chains were sequenced, and tight co-correlation was observed between alpha and beta sequence abundances in each sample. The study's own analysis went as follows. V gene, J gene and CDR3 annotation of TCR sequences was performed with Decombinator V4. Expanded TCRs were defined as changing significantly between any two time points under a Poisson model with p below 0.0001. TCR abundances were normalised to the total number of TCRs sequenced per sample and were expressed as counts per million. MAIT TCRs were defined by TRAV1-2 paired with TRAJ12, TRAJ20 or TRAJ33, and iNKT TCRs by TRAV10 paired with TRAJ18. VDJdb, accessed 1 November 2021, was searched for CMV, EBV and SARS-CoV-2 annotated TCRs, with TCRs annotated for multiple antigens excluded. The public reads were run again by TCRdb, first through fastp at Q25 and then through MiXCR, and only productive beta chains were kept. For every CDR3 protein sequence, its rows merge into one entry that carries the most common genes and DNA. Clone size and V and J calls follow TCRdb, not the original study. Recorded for this sample are roughly 49,000 distinct CDR3 sequences; about 4.1% of them occurred a single time. The ten largest clones add up to around 6% of the sample.

CDR1 DFQATT and CDR2 SNEGSKA were looked up in the germline V gene (reference sequence). V is shortened by 6 bases, J by 5 bases, and the region joining them spans 16 bases. Measured from the cysteine to the phenylalanine, the CDR3 is 14 residues long. Only the CDR3 DNA is retained, 42 bases long and in frame from the first base. The study was a case-control design nested within a healthcare worker cohort in London, UK, with weekly nasopharyngeal swab PCR tests and blood sampling. Healthcare workers were recruited between 23 and 31 March 2020, during the week of the UK lockdown, and were followed weekly for up to roughly 16 weeks. This clonotype appeared many times. Which antigen it targets is not known. The record has no base qualities; no much larger clone is one base away.

The chain couples TRBV20-1 to TRBJ2-2; the D segment is perhaps TRBD1 or TRBD2, each sharing 5 matched bases. The sequencing input was whole blood. The TCR was taken from an adult who was a healthcare worker with PCR-confirmed SARS-CoV-2 infection or an uninfected control (not recorded which). The sequenced DNA: TGCAGTGCCCTTCTGACAGAGGGAACCGGGGAGCTGTTTTTT. Translated, this gives CSALLTEGTGELFF.